Following are 22 T cell receptor beta chains from one sample sequenced in a study of Ad26.COV2.S vaccination and SARS-CoV-2 variants. Generated by immunoSEQ multiplex PCR, the TCRdb table keeps only in-frame clones and is missing some. The sample records some 300,000 clones, about 85% being singletons. Described treatment: around 19 received Ad26.COV2.S at low or high dose, single or two shots; about 5 received placebo; per-sample allocation not given. Following the first vaccine or placebo injection, samples were taken on day 63. Sequenced material: peripheral blood, taken in a trial of Ad26.COV2.S vaccine versus placebo. Every receptor here comes from a person aged 18-60 years who received the Ad26.COV2.S COVID-19 vaccine or a placebo.

V gene TRBV5-1 combines with J gene TRBJ1-2, with TRBD1 matching over 9 bases. CDR3 length: 14 amino acids. The germline CDR1 and CDR2 sequences are SGHRS and YFSETQ. V shed 4 bases, J shed 7 bases, and the junction held 8 bases outside the gene matches. CDR3 in amino acids: CASSADRGEGGYTF. The DNA for the CDR3 is TGCGCCAGCAGCGCGGACAGGGGAGAGGGTGGCTACACCTTC.

The rearrangement links TRBV2 to TRBJ1-5; 7 bases are shared with TRBD1. This CDR3 has 14 residues. The germline CDR1 and CDR2 sequences are SNHLY and FYNNEI. J gave up 5 bases and V 5 bases, and 6 bases lay outside the gene matches. The CDR3: CASSYRGGDQPQHF. The CDR3 DNA follows: TGTGCCAGCAGTTACAGGGGCGGGGATCAGCCCCAGCATTTT.

To note about this clone: The sample holds other DNA sequences that translate to the same CDR3. This chain links TRBV29-1 with TRBJ2-2; the match to TRBD1 covers 8 bases. Germline CDR1 reads SQVTM; CDR2 reads ANQGSEA. J gave up 1 base and V 6 bases, and 1 base lay outside the gene matches. The CDR3 spans 13 residues. The DNA of the CDR3 is TGCAGCGTCGGGACAGGGAACACCGGGGAGCTGTTTTTT. Translated: CSVGTGNTGELFF.

This clone was seen a single time. The V call is TRBV28, the J call TRBJ2-7, with 8 positions matching TRBD1. The CDR3 is 15 amino acids. Germline V gene lookup returns CDR1 MDHEN and CDR2 SYDVKM. The trim removed 5 bases at V and 2 bases at J, leaving 8 bases unmatched. CDR3 DNA: TGTGCCAGCAGTGGGGACAGGTCTAGCCCCTACGAGCAGTACTTC. Its translation: CASSGDRSSPYEQYF.

The rearrangement uses TRBV19 and TRBJ2-3; D possibly uses TRBD1 or TRBD2 (5 bases each). The CDR3 extends over 14 amino acids. Between the trimmed V and J ends, which lost 5 bases and 5 bases, there was a span of 14 bases. Looked up from germline, CDR1 is LNHDA and CDR2 is SQIVND (reference sequence). Here the CDR3 DNA reads TGTGCCAGTAGTGTAACCGGGACCCGAGATACGCAGTATTTT. As protein: CASSVTGTRDTQYF.

The chain carries TRBV7-2 and TRBJ2-4; D is unresolved. Per the germline V gene, CDR1 is SGHTA and CDR2 is FQGNSA. V was pared by 0 bases and J by 5 bases, with 8 bases between. The CDR3 covers 14 residues. The CDR3 is CASSLALMENIQYF. In DNA form, the CDR3 reads TGTGCCAGCAGCTTAGCCCTCATGGAAAACATTCAGTACTTC.

This chain links TRBV5-5 with TRBJ2-4; 7 positions match TRBD2. CDR1 and CDR2 (germline): SGHKS, YYEKEE (reference sequence). The J segment lost 2 bases and the V segment lost 4 bases, leaving 9 bases of the junction unmatched. CDR3 length: 16 residues. The CDR3 nucleotides read TGTGCCAGCAGCCTGCTTGGGGGGGAAACCAAAAACATTCAGTACTTC. Translation gives CASSLLGGETKNIQYF.

The chain recombines TRBV12-3 or TRBV12-4 with TRBJ1-6, with D unclear. Trimming took 5 bases from V and 6 from J, leaving 8 bases between them. The length of the CDR3 is 13 residues. CDR3 nucleotide sequence: TGTGCCAGCAGTGCCCAGACTAATTCACCCCTCCACTTT. This translates into CASSAQTNSPLHF.

The chain recombines TRBV7-3 with TRBJ2-1; 7 nucleotides match TRBD1. The V and J ends lost 8 bases and 7 bases, in that order; junction bases with no gene match: 11. CDR1 and CDR2 from the germline V gene are SGHTA and FQGTGA. The CDR3 totals 14 residues. CDR3 bases: TGTGCCAGCGGAATTAACAGGGGACATAATGAGCAGTTCTTC. Its protein product is CASGINRGHNEQFF. Full variable domain (rest looked up from reference TRBV7-3 and TRBJ2-1): GAGVSQTPSNKVTEKGKYVELRCDPISGHTALYWYRQSLGQGPEFLIYFQGTGAADDSGLPNDRFFAVRPEGSVSTLKIQRTERGDSAVYLCASGINRGHNEQFFGPGTRLTVL.

V and J are TRBV11-3 and TRBJ2-5; 7 nucleotides line up with TRBD1. Germline CDR1 reads SGHNT; CDR2 reads YENEEA. Unmatched junction bases numbered 11, after V lost 5 bases and J lost 2 bases. The CDR3 spans 16 residues. Here the CDR3 DNA reads TGTGCCAGCAGCCTAGGCCAGATCAGGGGGCAAGAGACCCAGTACTTC. Translated, it gives CASSLGQIRGQETQYF.

The rearrangement uses TRBV5-1 and TRBJ1-6, with D perhaps TRBD1 (6 bases). Trimming shortened V by 4 bases and J by 4 bases, and 9 bases separated the two germline ends. Germline assignment: CDR1 SGHRS and CDR2 YFSETQ. The CDR3 is 14 residues long. The CDR3 protein is CASSGQGYNSPLHF. The CDR3 region has the DNA TGCGCCAGCAGCGGTCAGGGGTATAATTCACCCCTCCACTTT.

This rearrangement joins TRBV2 to TRBJ2-7; D ambiguous. Germline values: CDR1 SNHLY, CDR2 FYNNEI. The CDR3 loop spans 12 amino acids. V was shortened by 3 bases and J by 3 bases, with 6 bases between the two germline ends. CDR3 nucleotides: TGTGCCAGCAGTGATGCTGACTACGAGCAGTACTTC. It encodes CASSDADYEQYF.

This clone was seen more than once but under ten times. The chain uses TRBV6-1 and TRBJ1-2; 7 nucleotides align to TRBD1. This CDR3 is built from 16 residues. Germline V gene lookup returns CDR1 MNHNS and CDR2 SASEGT. J lost 5 bases, V lost 4 bases, and 13 bases had no gene match. CDR3 amino acids: CASSGNHRDRSYGYTF. The CDR3 bases are TGTGCCAGCAGTGGAAACCACCGGGACAGATCTTATGGCTACACCTTC.

This chain joins TRBV5-5 and TRBJ2-5; 7 nucleotides agree with TRBD1. V dropped 2 bases and J dropped 6; count of bases not matched to a gene: 4. The germline gives CDR1 SGHKS, CDR2 YYEKEE (reference sequence). This CDR3 region has 13 residues. The DNA of the CDR3 is TGTGCCAGCAGCTTTAACAGGGGTAAGACCCAGTACTTC. As protein: CASSFNRGKTQYF.

Written as DNA, the CDR3 is TGCGCCAGCAGCTTGGAGAGGGGCAGAGAGACCCAGTACTTC. This codes for CASSLERGRETQYF. The chain is built from TRBV5-1 and TRBJ2-5; either TRBD1 or TRBD2 may fit D (5 bases each). Germline V lookup: CDR1 SGHRS, CDR2 YFSETQ. CDR3 length equals 14 residues. V lost 0 bases and J lost 4, with 10 bases in between.

The DNA of the CDR3 is TGTGCCACCAAAGAGGGGGGGGCAAGTGGCACAGATACGCAGTATTTT. Protein product: CATKEGGASGTDTQYF. The gene calls are TRBV28 and TRBJ2-3, with TRBD2 as a possible D gene (7 bases). CDR3 size: 16 residues. V was cut by 10 bases and J by 1 base, with 21 bases left in between. Germline CDR1 reads MDHEN; CDR2 reads SYDVKM.

The J gene is TRBJ1-2, the V gene TRBV6-5, with unresolved D. V shed 10 bases and J shed 0 bases, with 9 bases lying between them. From germline, CDR1 is MNHEY and CDR2 SVGAGI. This CDR3 contains 12 residues. The CDR3 nucleotides are TGTGCCAACACGCCGGCTAACTATGGCTACACCTTC. Its translation is CANTPANYGYTF.

A single count supports this clone. The J gene is TRBJ2-5, the V gene TRBV2; 13 bases line up with TRBD2. The CDR3 totals 15 residues. Germline trimming cut 7 bases from V and 2 bases from J; bases unmatched to any gene: 4. Germline V lookup: CDR1 SNHLY, CDR2 FYNNEI. DNA of the CDR3: TGTGCCAGCAAGACTAGCGGGGGGATACAAGAGACCCAGTACTTC. The encoded protein is CASKTSGGIQETQYF. Based on the CDR3 plus reference TRBV2 and TRBJ2-5, the full variable domain is EPEVTQTPSHQVTQMGQEVILRCVPISNHLYFYWYRQILGQKVEFLVSFYNNEISEKSEIFDDQFSVERPDGSNFTLKIRSTKLEDSAMYFCASKTSGGIQETQYFGPGTRLLVL.

V is TRBV2 and J is TRBJ2-7; the D gene is possibly TRBD2 (6 bases). The CDR3 sequence is 13 residues long. Trimming shortened V by 7 bases and J by 0 bases, and 10 bases separated the two germline ends. Germline V gene sequence: CDR1 SNHLY, CDR2 FYNNEI. The CDR3 nucleotides are TGTGCCAGCAAGGGCGGGGACTCCTACGAGCAGTACTTC. This translates into CASKGGDSYEQYF.

The chain is built from TRBV19 and TRBJ2-7; the match to TRBD1 covers 9 bases. V lost 10 bases to trimming and J lost 5 bases; unmatched junction nucleotides: 9. There are 13 residues in the CDR3. The germline CDR1 and CDR2 sequences are LNHDA and SQIVND (reference sequence). The CDR3 protein is CATGGTGFHEQYF. The CDR3, as DNA: TGTGCCACCGGTGGGACAGGGTTCCACGAGCAGTACTTC.

V usage is TRBV24-1 and J usage is TRBJ2-7; the D is unclear. Trimming stripped 6 bases from V and 6 bases from J, with 14 bases between. The CDR3 extends over 13 amino acids. Germline loops: CDR1 KGHDR, CDR2 SFDVKD. This chain's CDR3 is CATSPRVFGEQYF. The DNA of the CDR3 is TGTGCCACCAGTCCTCGGGTTTTCGGCGAGCAGTACTTC.

The chain links TRBV19 to TRBJ1-1, with a weak D call TRBD1 (6 bases). There are 14 residues in the CDR3. V was trimmed by 7 bases and J by 1 base, leaving 13 bases between them. From germline, CDR1 is LNHDA and CDR2 SQIVND (reference sequence). For the CDR3, the DNA is TGTGCCAGTACCCTACCGGACAGGAACACTGAAGCTTTCTTT. Residues: CASTLPDRNTEAFF. Full variable domain (remainder filled in from reference TRBV19 and TRBJ1-1): DGGITQSPKYLFRKEGQNVTLSCEQNLNHDAMYWYRQDPGQGLRLIYYSQIVNDFQKGDIAEGYSVSREKKESFPLTVTSAQKNPTAFYLCASTLPDRNTEAFFGQGTRLTVV.